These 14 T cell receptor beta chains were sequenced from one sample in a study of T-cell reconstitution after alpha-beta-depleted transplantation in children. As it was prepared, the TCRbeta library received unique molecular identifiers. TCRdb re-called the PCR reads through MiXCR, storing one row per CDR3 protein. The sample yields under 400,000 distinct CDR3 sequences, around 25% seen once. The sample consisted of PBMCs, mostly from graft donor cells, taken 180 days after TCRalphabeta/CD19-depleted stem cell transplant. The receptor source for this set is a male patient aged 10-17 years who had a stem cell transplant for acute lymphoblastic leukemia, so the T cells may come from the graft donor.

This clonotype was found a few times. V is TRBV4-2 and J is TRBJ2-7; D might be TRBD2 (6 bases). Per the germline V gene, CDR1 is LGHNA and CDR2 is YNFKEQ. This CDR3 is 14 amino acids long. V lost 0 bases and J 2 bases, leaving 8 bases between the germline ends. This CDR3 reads CASSQEGGPYEQYF. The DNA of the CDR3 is TGTGCCAGCAGCCAAGAGGGGGGTCCCTACGAGCAGTACTTC.

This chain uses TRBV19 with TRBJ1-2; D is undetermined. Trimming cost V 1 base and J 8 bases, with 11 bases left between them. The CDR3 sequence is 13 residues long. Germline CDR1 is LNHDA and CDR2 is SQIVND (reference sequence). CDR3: CASSIVGSGGYTF. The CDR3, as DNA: TGTGCCAGTAGTATAGTGGGTTCTGGAGGCTACACCTTC.

The CDR3 here is CSVEPGGQGIYEQYF. The CDR3 DNA reads as TGCAGCGTTGAACCGGGGGGACAGGGAATCTACGAGCAGTACTTC. The J gene is TRBJ2-7, the V gene TRBV29-1, with 9 bases matching TRBD1. V was clipped by 2 bases and J by 3 bases; unmatched bases: 8. Germline V CDR1 and CDR2: SQVTM, ANQGSEA. CDR3 length: 15 residues.

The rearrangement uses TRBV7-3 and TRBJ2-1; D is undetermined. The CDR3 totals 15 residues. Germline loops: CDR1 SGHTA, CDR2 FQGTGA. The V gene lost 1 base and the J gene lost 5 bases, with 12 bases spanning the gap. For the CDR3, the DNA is TGTGCCAGCAGCTTAAGCGCCCTCCTTAACAATGAGCAGTTCTTC. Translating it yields CASSLSALLNNEQFF. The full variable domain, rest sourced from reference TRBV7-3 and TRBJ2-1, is GAGVSQTPSNKVTEKGKYVELRCDPISGHTALYWYRQSLGQGPEFLIYFQGTGAADDSGLPNDRFFAVRPEGSVSTLKIQRTERGDSAVYLCASSLSALLNNEQFFGPGTRLTVL.

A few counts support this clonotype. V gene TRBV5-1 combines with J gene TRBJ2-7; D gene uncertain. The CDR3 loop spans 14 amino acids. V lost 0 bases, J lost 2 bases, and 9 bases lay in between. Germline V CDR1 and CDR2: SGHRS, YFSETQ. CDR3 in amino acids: CASSLVSRPYEQYF. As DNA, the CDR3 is TGCGCCAGCAGCTTGGTATCCAGGCCCTACGAGCAGTACTTC.

The CDR3 sequence: CASSLAGLSNEQFF. In DNA form, the CDR3 reads TGTGCCAGCAGCTTGGCCGGGCTAAGCAATGAGCAGTTCTTC. This chain uses TRBV7-8 with TRBJ2-1, with D unclear. Germline CDR1 SGHVS, CDR2 FQNEAQ. This CDR3 comprises 14 residues. With 3 bases removed from V and 6 bases from J, the gap between germline ends came to 12 bases.

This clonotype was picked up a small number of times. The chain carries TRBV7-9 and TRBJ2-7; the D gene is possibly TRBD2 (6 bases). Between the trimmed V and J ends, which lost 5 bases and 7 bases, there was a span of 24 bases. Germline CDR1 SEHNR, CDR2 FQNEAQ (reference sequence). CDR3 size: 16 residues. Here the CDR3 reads CASSAGNTSSWGEQYF. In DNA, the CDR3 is TGTGCCAGCAGCGCGGGGAATACTAGCAGCTGGGGGGAGCAGTACTTC.

The CDR3 DNA sequence: TGCAGTGCTAGAGGTCGTAGCGGGAGTGAAGGCAATGAGCAGTTCTTC. Amino acids: CSARGRSGSEGNEQFF. The chain is built from TRBV20-1 and TRBJ2-1; TRBD2 aligns across 9 bases. This CDR3 contains 16 residues. V was pared by 1 base and J by 6 bases, with 10 bases of the junction left unmatched. CDR1 and CDR2 (germline): DFQATT, SNEGSKA (reference sequence).

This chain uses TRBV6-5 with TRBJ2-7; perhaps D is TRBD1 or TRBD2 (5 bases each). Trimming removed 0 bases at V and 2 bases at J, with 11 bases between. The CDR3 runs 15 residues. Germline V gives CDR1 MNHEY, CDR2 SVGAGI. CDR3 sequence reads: CASSYSGDGTYEQYF. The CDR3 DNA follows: TGTGCCAGCAGTTACTCTGGGGACGGAACCTACGAGCAGTACTTC.

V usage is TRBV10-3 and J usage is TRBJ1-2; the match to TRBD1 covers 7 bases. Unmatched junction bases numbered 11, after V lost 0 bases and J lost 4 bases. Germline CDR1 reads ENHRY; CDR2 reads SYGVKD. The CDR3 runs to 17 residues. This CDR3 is CAISESGLQGPLYGYTF. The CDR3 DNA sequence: TGTGCCATCAGTGAGTCAGGTCTACAGGGGCCTCTCTATGGCTACACCTTC.

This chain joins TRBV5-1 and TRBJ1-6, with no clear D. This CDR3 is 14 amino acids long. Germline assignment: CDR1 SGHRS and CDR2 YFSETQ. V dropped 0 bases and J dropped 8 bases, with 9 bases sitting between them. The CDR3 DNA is TGCGCCAGCAGCTTGGATGGCAGCTATTCACCCCTCCACTTT. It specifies CASSLDGSYSPLHF. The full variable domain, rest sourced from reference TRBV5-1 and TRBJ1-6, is KAGVTQTPRYLIKTRGQQVTLSCSPISGHRSVSWYQQTPGQGLQFLFEYFSETQRNKGNFPGRFSGRQFSNSRSEMNVSTLELGDSALYLCASSLDGSYSPLHFGNGTRLTVT.

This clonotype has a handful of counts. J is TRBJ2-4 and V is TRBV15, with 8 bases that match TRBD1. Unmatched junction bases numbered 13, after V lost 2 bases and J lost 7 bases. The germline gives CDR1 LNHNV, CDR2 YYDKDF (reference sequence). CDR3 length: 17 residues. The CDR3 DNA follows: TGTGCCACCAGCAGAACTTTATACGTCAACAGGGGGAACATTCAGTACTTC. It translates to CATSRTLYVNRGNIQYF.

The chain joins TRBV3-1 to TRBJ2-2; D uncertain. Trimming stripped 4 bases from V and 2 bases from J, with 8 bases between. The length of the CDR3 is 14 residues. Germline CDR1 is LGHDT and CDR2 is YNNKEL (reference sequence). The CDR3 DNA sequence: TGTGCCAGCAGCCCCCGGGCCAACACCGGGGAGCTGTTTTTT. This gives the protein CASSPRANTGELFF.

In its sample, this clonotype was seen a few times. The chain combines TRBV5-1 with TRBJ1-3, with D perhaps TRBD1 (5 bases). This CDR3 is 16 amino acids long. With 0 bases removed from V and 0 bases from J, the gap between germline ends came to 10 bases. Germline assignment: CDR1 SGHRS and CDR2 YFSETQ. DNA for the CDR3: TGCGCCAGCAGCTTGGCCGGGACCGACTCTGGAAACACCATATATTTT. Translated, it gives CASSLAGTDSGNTIYF.